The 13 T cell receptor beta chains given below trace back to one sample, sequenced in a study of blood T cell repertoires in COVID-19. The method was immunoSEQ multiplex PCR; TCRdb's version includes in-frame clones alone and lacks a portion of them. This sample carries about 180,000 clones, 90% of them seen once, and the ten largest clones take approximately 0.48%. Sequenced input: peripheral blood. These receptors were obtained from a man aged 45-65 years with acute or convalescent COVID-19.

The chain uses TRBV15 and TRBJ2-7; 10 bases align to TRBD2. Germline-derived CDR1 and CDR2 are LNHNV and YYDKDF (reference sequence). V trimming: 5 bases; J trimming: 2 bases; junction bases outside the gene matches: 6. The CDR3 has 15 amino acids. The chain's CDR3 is CATSFLAGEAYEQYF. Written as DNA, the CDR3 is TGTGCCACCAGCTTTCTAGCGGGAGAAGCCTACGAGCAGTACTTC.

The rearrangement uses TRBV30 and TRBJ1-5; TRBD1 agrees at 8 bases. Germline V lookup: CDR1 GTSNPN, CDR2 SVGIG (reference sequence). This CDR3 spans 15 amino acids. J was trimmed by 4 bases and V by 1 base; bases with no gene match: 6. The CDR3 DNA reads TGTGCCTGGAGTGAAGCGGACAGGGTGAATCAGCCCCAGCATTTT. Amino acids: CAWSEADRVNQPQHF.

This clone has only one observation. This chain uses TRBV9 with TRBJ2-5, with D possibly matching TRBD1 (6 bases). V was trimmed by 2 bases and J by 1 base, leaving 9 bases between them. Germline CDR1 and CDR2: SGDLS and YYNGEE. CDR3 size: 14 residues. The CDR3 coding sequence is TGTGCCAGCAGCGTCACAGGGTCCCAAGAGACCCAGTACTTC. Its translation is CASSVTGSQETQYF.

This CDR3 reads CASEGQGNSPLHF. The DNA of the CDR3 is TGTGCCAGCGAGGGACAGGGCAATTCACCCCTCCACTTT. The chain uses TRBV6-6 and TRBJ1-6; 9 bases are shared with TRBD1. The CDR3 runs to 13 residues. Germline V gene lookup returns CDR1 MNHNY and CDR2 SVGAGI (reference sequence). Trimming removed 8 bases from V and 7 bases from J; junction bases left unmatched: 3.

The CDR3 coding sequence is TGTGCCAGCAGTTCTCGCGCGCTTACCTACAATGAGCAGTTCTTC. This encodes CASSSRALTYNEQFF. V and J are TRBV27 and TRBJ2-1; D gene uncertain. Germline values: CDR1 MNHEY, CDR2 SMNVEV (reference sequence). The V end lost 4 bases, the J end lost 2 bases, and 12 bases lay between the germline ends. This CDR3 comprises 15 residues.

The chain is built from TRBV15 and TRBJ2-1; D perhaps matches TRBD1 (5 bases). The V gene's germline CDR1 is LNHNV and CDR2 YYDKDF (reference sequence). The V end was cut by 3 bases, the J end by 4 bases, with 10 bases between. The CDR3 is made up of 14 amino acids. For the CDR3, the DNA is TGTGCCACCAGCAGGCCTGACAGATACAATGAGCAGTTCTTC. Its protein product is CATSRPDRYNEQFF.

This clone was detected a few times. The CDR3 DNA is TGTGCCAGTAGCCCCAGGGAGGGGAGCCGAGGGGAGCAGTACTTC. Encoded protein: CASSPREGSRGEQYF. The V and J genes are TRBV19 and TRBJ2-7; the match to TRBD2 covers 7 bases. This CDR3 has 15 residues. Per germline, CDR1 LNHDA and CDR2 SQIVND (reference sequence). Germline trimming cut 6 bases from V and 7 bases from J; bases unmatched to any gene: 15.

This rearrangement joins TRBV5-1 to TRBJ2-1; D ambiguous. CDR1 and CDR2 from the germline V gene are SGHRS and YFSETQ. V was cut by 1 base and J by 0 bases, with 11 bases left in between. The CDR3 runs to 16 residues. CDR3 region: CASSLSTGSSYNEQFF. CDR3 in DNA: TGCGCCAGCAGCTTGAGCACGGGTAGCTCCTACAATGAGCAGTTCTTC. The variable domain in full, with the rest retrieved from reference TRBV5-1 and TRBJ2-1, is KAGVTQTPRYLIKTRGQQVTLSCSPISGHRSVSWYQQTPGQGLQFLFEYFSETQRNKGNFPGRFSGRQFSNSRSEMNVSTLELGDSALYLCASSLSTGSSYNEQFFGPGTRLTVL.

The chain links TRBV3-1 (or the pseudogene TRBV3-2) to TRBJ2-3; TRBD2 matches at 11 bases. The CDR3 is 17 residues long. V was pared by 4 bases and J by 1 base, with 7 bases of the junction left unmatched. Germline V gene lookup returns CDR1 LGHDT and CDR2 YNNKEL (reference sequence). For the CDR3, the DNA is TGTGCCAGCAGCCGACAACCGGGACTAGCGGGCACAGATACGCAGTATTTT. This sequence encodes CASSRQPGLAGTDTQYF.

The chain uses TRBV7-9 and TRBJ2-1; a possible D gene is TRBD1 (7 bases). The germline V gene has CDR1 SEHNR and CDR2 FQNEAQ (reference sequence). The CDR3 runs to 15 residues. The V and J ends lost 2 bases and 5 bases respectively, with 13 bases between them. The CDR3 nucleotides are TGTGCCAGCAGCTTAAGGGGGCGCGGGGACAATGAGCAGTTCTTC. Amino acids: CASSLRGRGDNEQFF.

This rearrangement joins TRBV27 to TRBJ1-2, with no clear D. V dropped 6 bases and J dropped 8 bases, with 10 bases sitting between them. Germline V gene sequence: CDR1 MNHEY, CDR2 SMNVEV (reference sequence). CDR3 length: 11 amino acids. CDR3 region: CASSGFGGYTF. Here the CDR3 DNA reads TGTGCCAGCAGCGGGTTCGGCGGCTACACCTTC.

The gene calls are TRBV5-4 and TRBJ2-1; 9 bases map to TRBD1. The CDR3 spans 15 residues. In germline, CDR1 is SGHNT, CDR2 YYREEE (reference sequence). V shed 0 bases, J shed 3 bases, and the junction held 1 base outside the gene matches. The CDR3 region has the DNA TGTGCCAGCAGCTTGGTGACAGGGGGCTACAATGAGCAGTTCTTC. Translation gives CASSLVTGGYNEQFF.

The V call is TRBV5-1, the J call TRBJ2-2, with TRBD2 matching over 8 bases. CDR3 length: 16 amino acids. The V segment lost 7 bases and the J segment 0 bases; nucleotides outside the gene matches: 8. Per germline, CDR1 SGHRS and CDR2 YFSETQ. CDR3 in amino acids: CASRQLAGPNTGELFF. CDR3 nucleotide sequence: TGCGCCAGCCGACAATTAGCGGGACCGAACACCGGGGAGCTGTTTTTT.